This T cell receptor beta chain derives from a study of T cell responses to AZD1222 COVID-19 vaccine. General study findings and limits: Unmutated regions of variants are reportedly targeted by nearly half of spike-specific TCRs.

Comment on this clone: As yet, its antigen is unknown.

TCRdb keeps only in-frame clones here, not all; method: immunoSEQ multiplex PCR. The table has about 150,000 clones, more than 70% seen once; the top ten hold roughly 3.5%. This receptor was identified in an adult in good health. Sample: peripheral blood, taken on day 0 of MenACWY control vaccination.

The CDR3 coding sequence is TGTGCCATCAGTGGAACGTGGACGGACACTAATGAAAAACTGTTTTTT. It is translated as CAISGTWTDTNEKLFF. The chain uses TRBV10-3 and TRBJ1-4; D unclear. V gave up 4 bases and J gave up 2 bases, with 14 bases separating them. From germline, CDR1 is ENHRY and CDR2 SYGVKD. The CDR3 loop spans 16 amino acids.